Reported below is one TCR beta chain. The germline V gene has CDR1 SGHVS and CDR2 FQNEAQ. The CDR3 spans 16 residues. The germline V and J ends were trimmed by 1 base and 1 base, with 14 bases remaining between them. TCRdb's copy holds only in-frame clones and misses some; the assay was immunoSEQ multiplex PCR. This repertoire shows about 93,000 clones, around 92% found once; its top ten account for around 0.51%. The data were obtained in a study of OX40 agonist ivuxolimab in advanced cancers. This TCR was recovered from an adult with an advanced solid tumor such as melanoma, head and neck, liver or kidney cancer. The V gene is TRBV7-8, the J gene TRBJ2-7; weak D call: TRBD1 (5 bases). The sample here was CD4+ or CD8+ T cells sorted from blood, taken in a trial of the OX40 agonist ivuxolimab. CDR3 in DNA: TGTGCCAGCAGCTTAGGCGGTGGGGCAGGGTCCTACGAGCAGTACTTC. It specifies CASSLGGGAGSYEQYF.